These T cell receptor beta chains were read from a single sample in a study of blood T cells in healthy people across ages. TCRdb redid the calling of the 5' RACE reads with MiXCR, one entry per CDR3 protein. Seen here are 800,000 to 950,000 distinct CDR3 sequences, 29% observed once, and the top ten hold 10%. The same sample was also used in a study of T cells of mothers and their children.

Sequencing was performed on blood. All receptors derive from a woman between 40 and 50 years old in good health. The CDR3 runs from the conserved cysteine through the conserved F or W. Fields, in order: D gene, V gene, J gene, CDR3 length, clone size, CDR3 protein, CDR3 DNA. The D gene is left open where the match is weak. Part of the rows lack a size; the others show once, few, many or a class for expanded clones.

>NA|TRBV20-1|TRBJ1-5|17|few
CSARDRGGGSSNQPQHF
TGCAGTGCTAGAGATAGGGGTGGGGGAAGTAGCAATCAGCCCCAGCATTTT
>TRBD1|TRBV19|TRBJ2-1|15|NA
CASSPASGSHQGEFF
TGTGCCAGTAGTCCCGCCAGCGGCAGTCATCAGGGGGAGTTCTTC
>TRBD2|TRBV20-1|TRBJ2-5|13|NA
CSSGGDGQETQYF
TGCAGCTCCGGGGGGGACGGCCAAGAGACCCAGTACTTC
>NA|TRBV7-2|TRBJ2-7|12|NA
CASSFGVGEQYF
TGTGCCAGCAGCTTTGGGGTGGGCGAGCAGTACTTC
>NA|TRBV5-1|TRBJ2-7|14|NA
CASSLVEAGSEQYF
TGCGCCAGCAGCTTGGTAGAGGCGGGTTCCGAGCAGTACTTC
>NA|TRBV5-1|TRBJ2-7|15|NA
CAGSSTAAGSYEQYF
TGCGCCGGCAGCTCCACAGCGGCAGGCTCCTACGAGCAGTACTTC
>NA|TRBV4-3|TRBJ1-5|17|few
CASSPKRGAHGNQPQHF
TGCGCCAGCAGCCCAAAACGGGGGGCTCATGGCAATCAGCCCCAGCATTTT
>NA|TRBV27|TRBJ2-7|13|few
CASSSIGGNEQYF
TGTGCCAGCAGTTCAATAGGCGGTAACGAGCAGTACTTC
>TRBD1|TRBV5-1|TRBJ1-5|15|NA
CASSLGRGYNQPQHF
TGCGCCAGCAGCTTGGGCAGGGGGTACAATCAGCCCCAGCATTTT
>TRBD1|TRBV9|TRBJ2-7|15|few
CASSAQTGGNYEQYF
TGTGCCAGCAGCGCACAGACAGGGGGCAACTACGAGCAGTACTTC
>TRBD1|TRBV2|TRBJ2-7|14|few
CASNPDRVLYEQYF
TGTGCCAGCAACCCCGACAGGGTGCTCTACGAGCAGTACTTC
>NA|TRBV7-2|TRBJ1-4|14|few
CASGPGRRGEKLFF
TGTGCCAGCGGGCCCGGAAGAAGGGGGGAAAAACTGTTTTTT
>TRBD2|TRBV7-2|TRBJ2-5|16|many
CASSVEWRGSRETQYF
TGTGCCAGCAGCGTAGAGTGGCGGGGGTCCAGGGAGACCCAGTACTTC
>NA|TRBV20-1|TRBJ2-2|14|NA
CSARDQTNTGELFF
TGCAGTGCTAGAGATCAGACGAACACCGGGGAGCTGTTTTTT
>NA|TRBV5-1|TRBJ2-7|15|many
CASSLRADRTYEQYF
TGCGCCAGCAGCCTCCGCGCTGACAGGACCTACGAGCAGTACTTC
>NA|TRBV20-1|TRBJ1-3|14|NA
CSATEGYQGNTIYF
TGCAGTGCTACCGAGGGGTACCAAGGAAACACCATATATTTT
>NA|TRBV5-1|TRBJ2-6|19|few
CANSFDRRIRNSGANVLTF
TGCGCCAACAGCTTCGACAGGAGGATCCGCAACTCTGGGGCCAACGTCCTGACTTTC
>TRBD2|TRBV5-1|TRBJ2-1|18|NA
CASSPGLAGGPVCNEQFF
TGCGCCAGCAGCCCGGGACTAGCGGGGGGGCCGGTCTGCAATGAGCAGTTCTTC
>NA|TRBV15|TRBJ2-3|14|few
CATSRDLGTDTQYF
TGTGCCACCAGCAGAGATCTGGGCACAGATACGCAGTATTTT
>TRBD1|TRBV27|TRBJ1-1|16|NA
CASSRTGALRNTEAFF
TGTGCCAGCAGTCGGACAGGGGCTCTGCGGAACACCGAAGCTTTCTTT
>TRBD2|TRBV7-3|TRBJ2-3|14|many
CASSSAGGTDTQYF
TGTGCCAGCAGTTCAGCGGGGGGGACAGATACGCAGTATTTT
>NA|TRBV4-3|TRBJ2-1|16|NA
CASSQDSAVGYNEQFF
TGCGCCAGCAGCCAAGATAGTGCGGTGGGGTACAATGAGCAGTTCTTC
>TRBD1|TRBV5-1|TRBJ1-6|18|once
CASSLVKDGGGGTSPLHF
TGCGCCAGCAGCTTGGTAAAAGACGGAGGGGGCGGAACTTCACCCCTCCACTTT
>NA|TRBV3-1|TRBJ2-7|14|NA
CASSQAVSMRELYF
TGTGCCAGCAGCCAAGCGGTCTCCATGAGGGAGCTGTACTTC
>TRBD1|TRBV10-3|TRBJ2-7|14|many
CAISRGQGWYEQYF
TGTGCCATCAGCCGCGGACAGGGGTGGTACGAGCAGTACTTC
>NA|TRBV12-3/TRBV12-4|TRBJ1-2|13|NA
CASSFLISYGYTF
TGTGCCAGCAGTTTTCTTATCTCCTATGGCTACACCTTC
>NA|TRBV12-3/TRBV12-4|TRBJ2-6|18|NA
CASSLEDLRVDGANVLTF
TGTGCCAGCAGTTTAGAGGACCTCCGGGTGGACGGGGCCAACGTCCTGACTTTC
>NA|TRBV7-2|TRBJ2-7|12|NA
CASSLQRYEQYF
TGTGCCAGCAGCCTCCAGCGGTACGAGCAGTACTTC
>NA|TRBV28|TRBJ1-2|14|NA
CASSYDRLRGGYTF
TGTGCCAGCAGTTATGACAGGTTAAGAGGTGGCTACACCTTC
>TRBD2|TRBV6-4|TRBJ2-1|15|many
CASSDASGGADEQFF
TGTGCCAGCAGTGACGCTAGCGGGGGGGCCGATGAGCAGTTCTTC
>NA|TRBV6-6|TRBJ1-1|14|many
CASSFLTGFPEAFF
TGTGCCAGCAGTTTTCTCACAGGGTTCCCTGAAGCTTTCTTT
>NA|TRBV24-1|TRBJ1-2|13|NA
CATSYSLWAGYTF
TGTGCCACCAGCTACAGCCTCTGGGCTGGCTACACCTTC
>NA|TRBV7-2|TRBJ2-7|11|many
CASSPGAPMYF
TGTGCCAGCAGCCCTGGGGCTCCCATGTACTTC
>NA|TRBV12-3/TRBV12-4|TRBJ2-1|14|NA
CASTLPGPYNEQFF
TGTGCCAGCACCCTACCGGGACCCTACAATGAGCAGTTCTTC
>NA|TRBV5-6|TRBJ1-5|12|NA
CASSLSGSSQHF
TGTGCCAGCAGCTTGTCAGGTTCCTCCCAGCATTTT
>NA|TRBV12-3/TRBV12-4|TRBJ2-1|18|NA
CASSPGWPAASSYNEQFF
TGTGCCAGCAGCCCCGGATGGCCCGCTGCGAGCTCCTACAATGAGCAGTTCTTC
>TRBD1|TRBV6-1|TRBJ1-1|16|NA
CANSEGTGATVTEAFF
TGTGCCAACAGTGAGGGAACAGGGGCGACCGTCACTGAAGCTTTCTTT
>NA|TRBV6-6|TRBJ2-5|11|few
CACSWGQTQYF
TGTGCCTGCAGTTGGGGACAGACCCAGTACTTC
>NA|TRBV6-5|TRBJ1-2|14|many
CASSYGRGVYGYTF
TGTGCCAGCAGTTACGGCAGGGGCGTCTATGGCTACACCTTC
>NA|TRBV7-2|TRBJ2-7|13|NA
CASSLGRVYGQYF
TGTGCCAGTAGCTTAGGCAGGGTCTACGGGCAGTACTTC
>TRBD1|TRBV20-1|TRBJ2-3|16|NA
CSASAQPGQGTDTQYF
TGCAGTGCTAGCGCCCAGCCGGGACAGGGAACAGATACGCAGTATTTT
>NA|TRBV19|TRBJ2-7|13|many
CARSIRSSYEQYF
TGTGCCAGGAGTATCCGGAGTTCCTACGAGCAGTACTTC
>NA|TRBV20-1|TRBJ1-4|14|few
CSARHWVTNEKLFF
TGCAGTGCCCGTCACTGGGTTACTAATGAAAAACTGTTTTTT
>TRBD2|TRBV11-2|TRBJ2-7|14|few
CASSFGTSGDEQYF
TGTGCCAGCAGCTTCGGGACTAGCGGAGACGAGCAGTACTTC
>NA|TRBV11-3|TRBJ2-1|16|many
CASSFASATFYNEQFF
TGTGCCAGCAGTTTCGCCTCGGCGACCTTCTACAATGAGCAGTTCTTC
>NA|TRBV6-5|TRBJ1-1|13|NA
CASGHRVNTEAFF
TGTGCCAGCGGTCATAGAGTGAACACTGAAGCTTTCTTT
>NA|TRBV6-1|TRBJ1-1|14|few
CASSESRGRTEAFF
TGTGCCAGCAGTGAAAGCAGGGGTAGGACTGAAGCTTTCTTT